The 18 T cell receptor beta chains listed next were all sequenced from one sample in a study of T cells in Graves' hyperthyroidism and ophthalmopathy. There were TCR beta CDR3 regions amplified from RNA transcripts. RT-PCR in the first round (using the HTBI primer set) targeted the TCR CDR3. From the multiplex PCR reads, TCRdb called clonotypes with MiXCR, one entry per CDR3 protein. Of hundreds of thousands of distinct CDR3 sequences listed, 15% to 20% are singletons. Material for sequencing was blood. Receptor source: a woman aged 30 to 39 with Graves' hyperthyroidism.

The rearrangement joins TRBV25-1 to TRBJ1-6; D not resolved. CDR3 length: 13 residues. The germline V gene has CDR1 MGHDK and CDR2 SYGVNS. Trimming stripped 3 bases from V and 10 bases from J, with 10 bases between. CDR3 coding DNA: TGTGCCAGCAGTGAGAGTAGCTGGTCACCCCTCCACTTT. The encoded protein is CASSESSWSPLHF.

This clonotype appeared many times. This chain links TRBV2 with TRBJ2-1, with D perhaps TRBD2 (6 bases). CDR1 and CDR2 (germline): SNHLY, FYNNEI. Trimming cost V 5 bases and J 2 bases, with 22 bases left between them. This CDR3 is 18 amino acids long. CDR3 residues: CASSPMGLGSFTYNEQFF. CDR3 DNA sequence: TGTGCCAGCAGTCCAATGGGACTCGGGTCTTTCACCTACAATGAGCAGTTCTTC.

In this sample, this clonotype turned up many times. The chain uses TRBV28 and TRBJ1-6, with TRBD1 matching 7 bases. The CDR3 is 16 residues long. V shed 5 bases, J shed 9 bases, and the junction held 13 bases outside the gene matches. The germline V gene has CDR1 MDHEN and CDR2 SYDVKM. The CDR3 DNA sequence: TGTGCCAGCAGTCCCCTCGGAGGGGGCGTCGGTTCACCCCTCCACTTT. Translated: CASSPLGGGVGSPLHF.

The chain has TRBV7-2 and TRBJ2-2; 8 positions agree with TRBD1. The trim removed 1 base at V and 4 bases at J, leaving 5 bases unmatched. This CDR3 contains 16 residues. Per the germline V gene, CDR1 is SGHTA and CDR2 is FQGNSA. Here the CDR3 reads CASSLVGTGGTGELFF. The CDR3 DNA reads TGTGCCAGCAGCTTAGTTGGGACAGGTGGCACCGGGGAGCTGTTTTTT.

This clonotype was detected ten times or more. CDR3 region: CASPEGYGYTF. As DNA, the CDR3 is TGTGCCTCCCCAGAGGGCTATGGCTACACCTTC. The rearrangement links TRBV30 to TRBJ1-2; no clear D. The germline V gene has CDR1 GTSNPN and CDR2 SVGIG (reference sequence). The length of the CDR3 is 11 residues. V dropped 7 bases and J dropped 4 bases, with 10 bases sitting between them.

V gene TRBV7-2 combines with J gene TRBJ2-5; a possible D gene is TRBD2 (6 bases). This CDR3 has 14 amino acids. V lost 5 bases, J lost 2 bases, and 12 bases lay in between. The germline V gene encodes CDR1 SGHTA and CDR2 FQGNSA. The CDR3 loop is CASSPTSTQETQYF. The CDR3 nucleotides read TGTGCCAGCAGCCCGACTAGTACACAAGAGACCCAGTACTTC.

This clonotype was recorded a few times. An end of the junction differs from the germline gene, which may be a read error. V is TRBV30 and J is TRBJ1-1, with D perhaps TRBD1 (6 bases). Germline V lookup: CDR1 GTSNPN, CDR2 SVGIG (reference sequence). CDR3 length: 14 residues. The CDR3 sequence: CAWSVGQGNTGAFF. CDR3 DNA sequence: TGTGCCTGGAGTGTCGGGCAGGGGAACACTGGAGCTTTCTTT.

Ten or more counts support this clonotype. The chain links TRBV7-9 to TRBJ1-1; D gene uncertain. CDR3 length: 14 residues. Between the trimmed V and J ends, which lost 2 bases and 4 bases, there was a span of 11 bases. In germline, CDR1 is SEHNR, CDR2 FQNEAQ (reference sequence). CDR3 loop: CASSLMAASTEAFF. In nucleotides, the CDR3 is TGTGCCAGCAGCTTAATGGCCGCAAGCACTGAAGCTTTCTTT.

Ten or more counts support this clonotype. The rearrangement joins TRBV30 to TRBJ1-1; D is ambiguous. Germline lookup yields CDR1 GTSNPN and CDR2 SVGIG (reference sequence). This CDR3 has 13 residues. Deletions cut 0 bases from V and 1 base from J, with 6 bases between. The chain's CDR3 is CAWSVRRNTEAFF. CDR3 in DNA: TGTGCCTGGAGTGTACGCCGGAACACTGAAGCTTTCTTT.

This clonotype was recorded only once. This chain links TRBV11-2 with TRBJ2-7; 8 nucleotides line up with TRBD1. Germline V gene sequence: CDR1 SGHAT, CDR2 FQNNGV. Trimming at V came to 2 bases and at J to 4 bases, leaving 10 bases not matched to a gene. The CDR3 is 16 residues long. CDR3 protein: CASSLSETGAFYEQYF. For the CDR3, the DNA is TGTGCCAGCAGCTTAAGTGAGACAGGGGCTTTTTACGAGCAGTACTTC.

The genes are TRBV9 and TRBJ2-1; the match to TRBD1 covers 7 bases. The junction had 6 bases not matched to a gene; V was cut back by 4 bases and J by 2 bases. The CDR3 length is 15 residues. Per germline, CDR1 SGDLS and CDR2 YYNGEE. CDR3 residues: CASSPLDRAYNEQFF. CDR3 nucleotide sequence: TGTGCCAGCAGCCCACTAGACAGGGCCTACAATGAGCAGTTCTTC.

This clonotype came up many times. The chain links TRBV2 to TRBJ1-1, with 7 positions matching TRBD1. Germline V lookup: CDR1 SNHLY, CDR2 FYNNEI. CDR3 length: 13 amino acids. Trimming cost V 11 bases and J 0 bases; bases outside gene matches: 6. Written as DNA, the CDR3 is TGTGCCCTACGGGACAGAGTGAACACTGAAGCTTTCTTT. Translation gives CALRDRVNTEAFF.

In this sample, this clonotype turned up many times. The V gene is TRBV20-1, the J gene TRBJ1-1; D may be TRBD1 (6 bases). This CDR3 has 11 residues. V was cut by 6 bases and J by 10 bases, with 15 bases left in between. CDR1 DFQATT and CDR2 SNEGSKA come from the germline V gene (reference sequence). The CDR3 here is CSAHIRGAAFF. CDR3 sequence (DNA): TGCAGTGCGCACATCAGGGGTGCAGCTTTCTTT.

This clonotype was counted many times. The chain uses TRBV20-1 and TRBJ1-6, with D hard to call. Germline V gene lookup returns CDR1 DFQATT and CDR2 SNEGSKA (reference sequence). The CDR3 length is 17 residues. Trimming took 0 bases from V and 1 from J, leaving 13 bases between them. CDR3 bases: TGCAGTGCTAGAGATCCCTGGGGAGAGTCCTATAATTCACCCCTCCACTTT. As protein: CSARDPWGESYNSPLHF.

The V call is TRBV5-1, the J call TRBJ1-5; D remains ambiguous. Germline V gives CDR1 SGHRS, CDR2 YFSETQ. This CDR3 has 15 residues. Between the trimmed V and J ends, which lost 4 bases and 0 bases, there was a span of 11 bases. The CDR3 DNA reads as TGCGCCAGCAGCCCTGGACTAGATAGCAATCAGCCCCAGCATTTT. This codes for CASSPGLDSNQPQHF.

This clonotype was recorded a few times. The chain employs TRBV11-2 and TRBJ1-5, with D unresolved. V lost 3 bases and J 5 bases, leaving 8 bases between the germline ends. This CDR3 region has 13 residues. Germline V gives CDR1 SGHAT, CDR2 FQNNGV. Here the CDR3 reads CASSFDIYQPQHF. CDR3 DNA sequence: TGTGCCAGCAGCTTCGACATTTATCAGCCCCAGCATTTT.

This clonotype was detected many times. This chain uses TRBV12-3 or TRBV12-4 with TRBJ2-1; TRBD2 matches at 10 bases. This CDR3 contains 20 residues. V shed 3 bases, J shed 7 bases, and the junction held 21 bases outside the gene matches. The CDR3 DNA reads TGTGCCAGCAGTTTTAGCTTTCGACAGCGGAGCGGGAGGGCCGGGAATGAGCAGTTCTTC. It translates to CASSFSFRQRSGRAGNEQFF.

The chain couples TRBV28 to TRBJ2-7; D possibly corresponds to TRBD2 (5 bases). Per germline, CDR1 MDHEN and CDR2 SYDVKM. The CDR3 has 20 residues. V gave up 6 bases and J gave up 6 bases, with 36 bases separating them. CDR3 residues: CASRTPSGSATSSLDFEQYF. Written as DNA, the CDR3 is TGTGCCAGCAGAACTCCCTCGGGGTCGGCTACGAGCAGTCTTGATTTCGAGCAGTACTTC.